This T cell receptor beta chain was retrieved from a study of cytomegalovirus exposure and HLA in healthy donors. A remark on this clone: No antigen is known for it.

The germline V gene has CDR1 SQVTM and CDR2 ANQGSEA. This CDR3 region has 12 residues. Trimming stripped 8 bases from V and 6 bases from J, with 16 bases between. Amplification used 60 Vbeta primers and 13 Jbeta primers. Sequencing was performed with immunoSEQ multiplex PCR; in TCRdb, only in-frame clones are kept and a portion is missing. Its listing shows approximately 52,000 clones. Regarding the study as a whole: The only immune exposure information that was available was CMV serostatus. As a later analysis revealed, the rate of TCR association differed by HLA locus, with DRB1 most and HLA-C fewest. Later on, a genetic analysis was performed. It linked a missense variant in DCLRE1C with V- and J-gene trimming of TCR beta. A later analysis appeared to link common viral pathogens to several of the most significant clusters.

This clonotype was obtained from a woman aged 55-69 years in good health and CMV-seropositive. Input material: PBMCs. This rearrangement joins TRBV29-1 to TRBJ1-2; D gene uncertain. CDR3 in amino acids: CSFFSPGDGYTF. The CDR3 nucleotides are TGCAGCTTCTTCTCCCCCGGGGATGGCTACACCTTC.